This entry is about one TCR beta chain. Its antigen remains unidentified. Nothing much larger sits one base from this clone, and base qualities are not available. Trimming removed 5 bases from V and 1 base from J; the gene matches leave 10 bases unexplained. For CDR1 and CDR2, the germline V gene lists SQVTM and ANQGSEA. Spanning cysteine to phenylalanine, the CDR3 consists of 15 amino acids. CDR3 DNA is the only sequence kept; it has 45 bases, read in frame from the first base. The cohort consisted of hundreds of healthy bone marrow donors. Cohort members were all nominally healthy when sampled, although unrecorded immune exposures were likely present. The donor tested CMV seronegative, placing the donor among the 350 or so seronegative members of the cohort. Every donor gave a peripheral blood sample, and the peripheral blood mononuclear cells from that sample were used for TCR beta sequencing. Genomic DNA was extracted from the blood cell samples with the Qiagen DNeasy Blood Extraction Kit.

Library prep was done by the immunoSEQ multiplex PCR assay. A mixture of 60 forward primers for TCR Vbeta segments and 13 reverse primers for TCR Jbeta segments was used in the multiplex PCR. The CDR3 region of rearranged TCR beta genes was amplified from genomic DNA by a multiplex PCR assay. On the Illumina HiSeq System, the amplified TCR beta libraries were sequenced as 87-base-pair reads. The original pipeline was this. A later analysis tallied roughly 80 million unique TCR beta chains across the 700 or so repertoires, and about 12 million of those chains were shared by two or more donors. A nearest-neighbor algorithm error-corrected the raw reads and collapsed the reads into unique sequences, merging closely related sequences to remove PCR and sequencing errors. V, D and J gene segments were assigned by aligning CDR3 sequences to IMGT reference sequences. For a sequence to be retained, a match of at least six nucleotides was required to both a V gene segment and a J gene segment. Rearrangements were called productive when the CDR3 lacked stop codons and stayed in frame with V and J; all others were non-productive. Following IMGT convention, CDR3 was defined as the stretch from the second conserved V-encoded cysteine up to the conserved J-encoded phenylalanine. The earlier analysis of about 610 of the donors excluded sequences that lacked an unambiguous match to a single V gene segment. In an earlier analysis of some 590 of the donors, a V segment was called functional when productive rearrangements were above 56.7%, and segregating when the standard deviation between donors exceeded 5%. A statistical classification framework was built for diagnosing cytomegalovirus status from the catalog of TCR beta chain sequences. V and J gene assignment, in a later analysis, came from comparing TCR nucleotide sequences with IMGT/GENE-DB human TR gene sequences. Using the TCRdist pipeline, a later analysis assigned CDR3 sequences along with most-parsimonious VDJ recombination scenarios. In a later analysis, each TCR beta chain was defined by its CDR3 amino acid sequence together with its V-gene family, and reads lacking a unique V-gene family were excluded. To address suspected cross-contamination and a sequencing artifact, a later analysis removed a few hundred highly shared, low-generation-probability nucleotide sequences. A later analysis calculated a clonal expansion index for each public chain from normalized within-repertoire ranks of inferred template counts. A later analysis computed generation probabilities with a VDJ recombination model fitted to out-of-frame rearrangements, and checked the results against IGoR. In a later analysis, TCR-TCR, TCR-HLA and TCR-CMV co-occurrence was scored with hypergeometric tests, and a repertoire-size bias correction was applied to TCR pairs. False discovery rates were estimated in a later analysis by permuting HLA or CMV assignments 20 times. A later analysis grouped co-occurring TCRs with DBSCAN, adding TCRdist sequence similarity when clustering within HLA-allele-positive subsets. Co-occurrence clustering excluded repertoires with fewer than 30,000 or more than 120,000 public chains, plus five with anomalous nucleotide sharing. In TCRdb, the immuneACCESS table is reduced to in-frame sequences with V and J assigned. These tables do not hold every clone; where another copy was compared, an unresolved V gene accounts for under half, and the others remain unexplained. That table gives V, J and clone size, and the DNA gave D and trimming. Present in this sample are over 130,000 clones, 80% of which were seen just once. The top ten clonotypes cover about 2.2% of the sample.

These data are taken from a study of cytomegalovirus exposure and HLA in healthy donors (dated by TCRdb to 2016 to 2017). The study in broad terms: In an earlier analysis of 587 of the donors, roughly 300 Gb of sequence data and 120 million or so unique TCR beta sequences from some 170 million T cells were reported. An early release covering 550 to 700 HLA-typed donors comprised approximately 290 gigabases of sequencing data and tens of millions of unique TCR sequences. Of the 300 to 450 genotyped donors, less than 85% were placed in the genetic ancestry cluster associated with self-reported Caucasian donors. The study was designed to test whether signatures of past pathogen exposure could be identified by cataloging public T cell receptors. The study used immunosequencing to profile the T cell repertoires of several hundred subjects and linked those repertoires to cytomegalovirus serostatus. Along with the approximately 650-subject first cohort, a separate validation cohort of more than 90 different subjects was used. High-throughput TCR immunosequencing, statistical association of individual TCRs with disease status, and machine learning were combined to predict cytomegalovirus infection status. A later analysis re-examined previously published TCR beta repertoires from several hundred donors and added high-resolution HLA genotyping to investigate patterns of TCR occurrence. The later analysis used no new phenotypic data to find candidate immune exposures, relying instead on TCR beta sequences and their occurrence across donors. In an earlier analysis of roughly 600 of the donors, high-throughput TCR beta sequencing was used to judge whether each TCR beta V gene segment behaved as functional or pseudogenic. Donor age, sex, ethnicity and CMV serostatus were collected together with the repertoire data. In a later genetic analysis, genome-wide SNP genotypes for about 65% of the roughly 670 donors were used, and that subset was treated as a discovery cohort. Every repertoire in the discovery cohort had been generated on one and the same sequencing platform. Class I and class II HLA loci were covered by the typing at four-digit resolution. The number of donors typed differed by locus, with about 629-630 for A, B, C, DRB1 and DQB1, approximately 500 for DQA1, under 610 for DPA1, and 450 to 480 for DPB1. Because of strong linkage in the cohort, 4 to 6 DR-DQ haplotypes were treated as single units for association and clustering. On average, over 200,000 unique TCR beta nucleotide sequences were sequenced per donor among a few hundred genotyped donors of the cohort, with roughly 18% of those sequences being non-productive. Summary of the overall study and its limitations: Because HLA typing was missing for some donors at each locus, association tests included only the typed subset. Several of the top co-occurrence clusters appeared to be linked to parvovirus B19, influenza, CMV and Epstein-Barr virus, according to a later analysis. The study gave a list of under 200 TCR beta chains associated with cytomegalovirus. The presence/absence analyses assumed that sequencing depth was roughly uniform across donors, and that assumption may not be true. In a later genetic analysis, a missense DCLRE1C variant was associated with V-gene and J-gene trimming of TCR beta chains, and the association was replicated in an independent cohort. In a later genetic analysis, fewer N-insertions in productive TCRs were reported among donors in an Asian-associated ancestry cluster than the roughly 700-donor mean. In a later analysis, TCR association rates were found to vary across HLA loci, with the most associated TCRs seen for DRB1 alleles and the fewest for HLA-C alleles. The only immune exposure information available for the cohort was CMV serostatus. A few of the identified cytomegalovirus-associated TCR beta chains were confirmed in vitro to be specific for cytomegalovirus antigens. In this cohort, only TCR beta chains were sequenced, and detectable features were limited by the absence of alpha or paired-chain data. Linkage disequilibrium might explain the correlated functional status among segregating V segments, but an unknown experimental factor could not be excluded. The sequencing pipeline was judged likely to have produced a cluster of highly shared sequence variants as a technical artifact. An earlier analysis of some 560 of the donors showed that most TCR beta V segments appeared in productive rearrangements either about 87% or about 30% of the time, which broadly matched IMGT annotations. In a later analysis, HLA-associated TCR beta chains showed more clonal expansion and lower generation probabilities than non-associated chains that were equally common. Because the 87-base-pair reads could not distinguish some IMGT-functional V segments, including TRBV6-2 and TRBV6-3, those segments were excluded. Because counts were too low, seventeen rarely observed V segments, including chromosome 9 orphons, were left out of the earlier analysis of about 500 of the donors. When HLA alleles, especially DR and DQ, strongly co-occurred, TCR associations were difficult to assign to individual alleles. A further reported finding was that TCR beta sequences accurately predicted the HLA-A and HLA-B alleles for most subjects in the first cohort. Across donors, most TCR sequences were observed very rarely, whereas some public TCRs were present in many individuals. In a later analysis, 15,000 to 20,000 TCR beta sequences were associated with specific HLA alleles at a false discovery rate of 0.05. The authors suggested that the approach could potentially be extended to other disease states and immunological phenotypes. According to a later analysis, most CMV-associated TCR beta chains appeared to be HLA-restricted, and the HLA associations seemed to be driven largely by CMV exposure. The classifier was reported to diagnose cytomegalovirus status with high specificity and sensitivity in both the original cohort and the validation cohort.

In this chain, TRBV29-1 is recombined with TRBJ2-5, with 7 bases in between that match TRBD2. The sequence was obtained from a man in his forties or fifties in good health and CMV-seronegative. Sequencing was performed on PBMCs. The bases are TGCAGCGTTCTATCGAGCGGGGAGAGCCAAGAGACCCAGTACTTC. This yields the protein CSVLSSGESQETQYF.